One sample yielded the 20 T cell receptor beta chains listed below, sequenced in a study of blood T cell repertoires in COVID-19. Clones were sequenced by immunoSEQ multiplex PCR, and TCRdb holds only the in-frame ones, with some missing. The sample has roughly 190,000 clones; approximately 90% are singletons. The sequenced sample was PBMCs or T cells enriched from blood (not recorded which). The receptors were sampled from a woman in her forties in a cohort exposed to, infected with or recovered from COVID-19 (not recorded which).

The chain couples TRBV25-1 to TRBJ2-1, with D possibly being TRBD2 (6 bases). With 6 bases removed from V and 9 bases from J, the gap between germline ends came to 9 bases. CDR3 length: 11 residues. Germline V gene data show CDR1 as MGHDK and CDR2 as SYGVNS. The CDR3 loop is CASRDYGEQFF. CDR3 bases: TGTGCCAGCAGGGACTACGGTGAGCAGTTCTTC. The full variable domain, in which reference TRBV25-1 and TRBJ2-1 provide the parts outside the CDR3, is EADIYQTPRYLVIGTGKKITLECSQTMGHDKMYWYQQDPGMELHLIHYSYGVNSTEKGDLSSESTVSRIRTEHFPLTLESARPSHTSQYLCASRDYGEQFFGPGTRLTVL.

J is TRBJ1-1 and V is TRBV30; D unclear. The V gene's germline CDR1 is GTSNPN and CDR2 SVGIG (reference sequence). The CDR3 has 11 amino acids. Trimming stripped 2 bases from V and 6 bases from J, with 7 bases between. The CDR3 reads CAWSQEAEAFF. In nucleotides, the CDR3 is TGTGCCTGGAGTCAGGAGGCTGAAGCTTTCTTT.

The rearrangement uses TRBV6-6 and TRBJ2-1; D unresolved. The germline V gene has CDR1 MNHNY and CDR2 SVGAGI (reference sequence). This CDR3 has 13 residues. Between the trimmed V and J ends, which lost 5 bases and 8 bases, there was a span of 13 bases. In DNA, the CDR3 is TGTGCCAGCAGTAACCTAGGTTCGGATGAGCAGTTCTTC. Encoded protein: CASSNLGSDEQFF.

CDR3: CASSLGPRSSYNSPLHF. The CDR3 nucleotides read TGTGCCAGCAGTTTAGGCCCACGGAGCTCCTATAATTCACCCCTCCACTTT. The V and J genes are TRBV27 and TRBJ1-6, with D uncertain. The V end lost 2 bases, the J end lost 0 bases, and 11 bases lay between the germline ends. Germline assignment: CDR1 MNHEY and CDR2 SMNVEV (reference sequence). The CDR3 totals 17 residues.

The chain is built from TRBV10-1 and TRBJ1-2; D remains unclear. The V gene's germline CDR1 is WNHNN and CDR2 SYGVQD (reference sequence). Trimming removed 6 bases from V and 7 bases from J, with 15 bases in between. The CDR3 sequence is 13 residues long. CDR3 coding DNA: TGCGCCAGCAGCCAGACCGTAGAGCGTGGCTACACCTTC. Protein sequence: CASSQTVERGYTF.

V is TRBV27 and J is TRBJ1-1, with D perhaps TRBD1 (5 bases). CDR3 length: 12 residues. Trimming stripped 9 bases from V and 4 bases from J, with 12 bases between. Germline V gene data show CDR1 as MNHEY and CDR2 as SMNVEV (reference sequence). The chain's CDR3 is CASSAGGTEAFF. The CDR3 DNA is TGTGCCAGTTCAGCCGGGGGCACTGAAGCTTTCTTT.

This clone has just a few counts. The CDR3 DNA sequence: TGTGCCTGGAATCGGGAAGGATTCATCTCTGGAAACACCATATATTTT. Translated, it gives CAWNREGFISGNTIYF. This chain uses TRBV30 with TRBJ1-3, with no clear D. V lost 4 bases and J 0 bases, leaving 16 bases between the germline ends. CDR3 length equals 16 residues. Germline assignment: CDR1 GTSNPN and CDR2 SVGIG (reference sequence).

The rearrangement joins TRBV4-1 to TRBJ2-5, with TRBD1 matching 9 bases. The CDR3 is 16 residues long. Per germline, CDR1 MGHRA and CDR2 YSYEKL. Unmatched junction bases numbered 12, after V lost 5 bases and J lost 5 bases. Here the CDR3 reads CASSARPGTGLETQYF. The CDR3 DNA is TGCGCCAGCAGCGCGCGTCCCGGGACAGGGTTGGAGACCCAGTACTTC.

This clone was seen a few times. V gene TRBV2 combines with J gene TRBJ1-2; D is undetermined. CDR1 is SNHLY and CDR2 is FYNNEI in the germline V gene. Trimming took 1 base from V and 4 from J, leaving 4 bases between them. The length of the CDR3 is 12 residues. CDR3 sequence (DNA): TGTGCCAGCAGTGAAGGCGGCTATGGCTACACCTTC. Translation: CASSEGGYGYTF.

The CDR3 loop reads CASSPGVRELNEQYF. DNA of the CDR3: TGTGCCAGCAGTCCGGGGGTGCGGGAGCTCAACGAGCAGTACTTC. The chain links TRBV7-9 to TRBJ2-7, with 7 bases that match TRBD2. Germline CDR1 is SEHNR and CDR2 is FQNEAQ (reference sequence). CDR3 length: 15 residues. The J segment lost 5 bases and the V segment lost 6 bases, leaving 13 bases of the junction unmatched.

The chain uses TRBV2 and TRBJ2-1; 7 positions match TRBD2. The CDR3 extends over 17 amino acids. The trim removed 6 bases at V and 4 bases at J, leaving 15 bases unmatched. Germline V gene data show CDR1 as SNHLY and CDR2 as FYNNEI. The CDR3 nucleotides are TGTGCCAGCAGCGAGGGGAGGGGAGCCCCAAGGTACAATGAGCAGTTCTTC. Its translation is CASSEGRGAPRYNEQFF.

The V gene is TRBV5-4, the J gene TRBJ1-1, with TRBD1 matching over 8 bases. Germline values: CDR1 SGHNT, CDR2 YYREEE (reference sequence). V was pared by 5 bases and J by 5 bases, with 11 bases of the junction left unmatched. CDR3 length: 15 amino acids. CDR3 DNA sequence: TGTGCCAGCAGTTTCAGGGGGCGCGTCGGGACTGAAGCTTTCTTT. This sequence encodes CASSFRGRVGTEAFF. Using reference TRBV5-4 and TRBJ1-1 for the parts outside the CDR3, the full variable domain is ETGVTQSPTHLIKTRGQQVTLRCSSQSGHNTVSWYQQALGQGPQFIFQYYREEENGRGNFPPRFSGLQFPNYSSELNVNALELDDSALYLCASSFRGRVGTEAFFGQGTRLTVV.

The chain recombines TRBV5-4 with TRBJ2-3, with D tentatively TRBD2 (6 bases). Trimming cost V 0 bases and J 6 bases, with 14 bases left between them. The CDR3 sequence is 15 residues long. Germline CDR1 and CDR2: SGHNT and YYREEE (reference sequence). The CDR3 spells CASSLAGRSADTQYF. CDR3 bases: TGTGCCAGCAGCTTGGCAGGGAGGAGTGCGGATACGCAGTATTTT.

The V gene is TRBV28, the J gene TRBJ2-1; TRBD2 agrees at 7 bases. Germline V CDR1 and CDR2: MDHEN, SYDVKM. The length of the CDR3 is 15 residues. Trimming at V came to 5 bases and at J to 6 bases, leaving 10 bases not matched to a gene. This CDR3 reads CASSISTSGGNEQFF. The CDR3 DNA is TGTGCCAGCAGTATATCAACCTCGGGGGGCAATGAGCAGTTCTTC.

The chain links TRBV3-1 (or the pseudogene TRBV3-2) to TRBJ2-5, with 7 bases identical to TRBD2. Trimming removed 2 bases from V and 0 bases from J; junction bases left unmatched: 9. The CDR3 is made up of 17 amino acids. In germline, CDR1 is LGHDT, CDR2 YNNKEL (reference sequence). The CDR3 nucleotides read TGTGCCAGCAGCCAATGGGGACTAACGGGGTACCAAGAGACCCAGTACTTC. Translation: CASSQWGLTGYQETQYF.

The genes are TRBV19 and TRBJ1-1; possibly TRBD1 for D (5 bases). This CDR3 spans 14 amino acids. Trimming shortened V by 5 bases and J by 7 bases, and 17 bases separated the two germline ends. Germline CDR1 reads LNHDA; CDR2 reads SQIVND (reference sequence). The CDR3 DNA reads TGTGCCAGTAGTGTCTCCGAGGGGAGGAATGAAGCTTTCTTT. Translating it yields CASSVSEGRNEAFF.

The genes are TRBV2 and TRBJ2-7; TRBD1 matches 9 bases. The CDR3 is made up of 14 amino acids. Germline V gives CDR1 SNHLY, CDR2 FYNNEI. J was trimmed by 4 bases and V by 4 bases; bases with no gene match: 5. This chain's CDR3 is CASSAGTGRYEQYF. The CDR3 DNA sequence: TGTGCCAGCAGTGCCGGGACAGGGAGGTACGAGCAGTACTTC. Full variable domain (missing parts from reference TRBV2 and TRBJ2-7): EPEVTQTPSHQVTQMGQEVILRCVPISNHLYFYWYRQILGQKVEFLVSFYNNEISEKSEIFDDQFSVERPDGSNFTLKIRSTKLEDSAMYFCASSAGTGRYEQYFGPGTRLTVT.

This rearrangement joins TRBV18 to TRBJ1-2; possible D gene TRBD1, 5 bases. The CDR3 sequence is 15 residues long. Trimming pared 3 bases from V and 2 bases from J, leaving 13 bases between. The germline gives CDR1 KGHSH, CDR2 LQKENI. The CDR3: CASSPQGNQNYGYTF. Written as DNA, the CDR3 is TGTGCCAGCTCACCTCAGGGAAACCAGAACTATGGCTACACCTTC.

J is TRBJ1-1 and V is TRBV20-1; 7 bases line up with TRBD1. The germline CDR1 and CDR2 sequences are DFQATT and SNEGSKA (reference sequence). The CDR3 length is 13 residues. Trimming removed 3 bases from V and 2 bases from J; junction bases left unmatched: 3. Written as DNA, the CDR3 is TGCAGTGCTAGTGGACAGGCTAACACTGAAGCTTTCTTT. Translating it yields CSASGQANTEAFF.

The CDR3 sequence: CASSQARSGPTDTQYF. The CDR3, as DNA: TGCGCCAGCAGCCAAGCTCGTAGCGGCCCCACAGATACGCAGTATTTT. The chain uses TRBV4-1 and TRBJ2-3, with D possibly being TRBD2 (6 bases). V was clipped by 1 base and J by 2 bases, with 13 bases between them. This CDR3 spans 16 amino acids. Germline V gene lookup returns CDR1 MGHRA and CDR2 YSYEKL.